Sequencing of this TCR beta chain was carried out in a study of CD8 T cells in Susac syndrome. Study-level results: The study conceded that its TCR sequencing and HLA analysis involved relatively few individuals.

Details on this clonotype: Antigen unknown.

The CDR3 consists of 12 residues. The germline V gene has CDR1 DFQATT and CDR2 SNEGSKA (reference sequence). While CD8+ and CD4+ T cells were isolated negatively, TEMRA cells were enriched by FACS. An amount of RNA that ranged from roughly 0.5 to 1 ug was reverse transcribed with random hexamers. The immunoSEQ assay covered 54 Vbeta and 13 Jbeta segments for CDR3. TCRdb processed the immunoSEQ multiplex PCR reads anew with MiXCR; each CDR3 protein has one entry. Of 150,000 to 200,000 distinct CDR3 sequences listed, under 95% are singletons. Sequencing was performed on CD4+ T cells from PBMCs. The chain combines TRBV20-1 with TRBJ1-2; 7 bases are shared with TRBD1. The receptor was derived from a human donor with multiple sclerosis. The CDR3 loop reads CGGTESNYGYTF. The CDR3 DNA sequence: TGCGGAGGGACAGAATCTAACTATGGCTACACCTTC.